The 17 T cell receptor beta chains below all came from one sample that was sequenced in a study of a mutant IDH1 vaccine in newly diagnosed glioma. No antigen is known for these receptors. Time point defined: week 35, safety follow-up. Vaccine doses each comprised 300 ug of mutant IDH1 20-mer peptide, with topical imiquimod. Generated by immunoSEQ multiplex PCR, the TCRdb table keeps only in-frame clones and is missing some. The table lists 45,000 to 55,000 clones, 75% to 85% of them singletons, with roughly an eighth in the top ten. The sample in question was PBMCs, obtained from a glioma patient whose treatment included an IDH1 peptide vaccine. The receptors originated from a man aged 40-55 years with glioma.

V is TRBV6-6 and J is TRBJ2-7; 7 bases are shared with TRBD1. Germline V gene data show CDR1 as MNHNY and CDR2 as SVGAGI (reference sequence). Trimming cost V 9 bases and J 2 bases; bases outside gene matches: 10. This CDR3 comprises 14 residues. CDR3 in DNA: TGTGCCAGGATACAGGGGCTCCTGACCTACGAGCAGTACGTC. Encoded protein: CARIQGLLTYEQYV.

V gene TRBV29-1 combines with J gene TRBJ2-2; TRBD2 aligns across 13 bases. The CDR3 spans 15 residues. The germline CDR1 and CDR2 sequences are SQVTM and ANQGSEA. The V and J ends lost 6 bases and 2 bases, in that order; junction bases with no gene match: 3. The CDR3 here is CSVRLAGGNTGELFF. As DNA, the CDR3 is TGCAGCGTGAGACTAGCGGGAGGTAACACCGGGGAGCTGTTTTTT.

The CDR3 spells CASSWDRYGYTF. For the CDR3, the DNA is TGTGCCAGCAGTTGGGACCGCTATGGCTACACCTTC. The chain uses TRBV6-5 and TRBJ1-2; D might be TRBD1 (5 bases). V lost 4 bases, J lost 4 bases, and 7 bases lay in between. CDR1 is MNHEY, CDR2 SVGAGI, per germline. CDR3 length: 12 residues.

The CDR3 DNA reads TGTGCCAGTAGTAGCGGGGACAATGAGCAGTTCTTC. This encodes CASSSGDNEQFF. The V gene is TRBV19, the J gene TRBJ2-1; maybe TRBD2 (6 bases). CDR1 LNHDA and CDR2 SQIVND come from the germline V gene (reference sequence). V was cut by 4 bases and J by 5 bases, with 6 bases left in between. The CDR3 length is 12 residues.

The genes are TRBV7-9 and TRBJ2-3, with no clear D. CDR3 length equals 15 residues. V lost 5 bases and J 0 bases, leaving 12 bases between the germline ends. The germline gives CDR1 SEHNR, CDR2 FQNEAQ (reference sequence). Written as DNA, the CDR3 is TGTGCCAGCAGCCTAAGCAGATCTAGCACAGATACGCAGTATTTT. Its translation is CASSLSRSSTDTQYF.

The CDR3: CASSLGTDSNQPQHF. The CDR3, as DNA: TGTGCCAGCAGTCTGGGGACGGATAGCAATCAGCCCCAGCATTTT. V is TRBV27 and J is TRBJ1-5, with D possibly TRBD1 on 5 matching bases. CDR3 length: 15 residues. The germline gives CDR1 MNHEY, CDR2 SMNVEV (reference sequence). Trimming removed 5 bases from V and 0 bases from J, with 11 bases in between.

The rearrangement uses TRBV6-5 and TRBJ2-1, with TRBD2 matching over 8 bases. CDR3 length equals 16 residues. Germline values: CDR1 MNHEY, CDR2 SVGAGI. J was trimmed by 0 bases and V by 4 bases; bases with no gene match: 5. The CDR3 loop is CASSFFSGSSYNEQFF. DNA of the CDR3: TGTGCCAGCAGTTTTTTCAGCGGGAGCTCCTACAATGAGCAGTTCTTC.

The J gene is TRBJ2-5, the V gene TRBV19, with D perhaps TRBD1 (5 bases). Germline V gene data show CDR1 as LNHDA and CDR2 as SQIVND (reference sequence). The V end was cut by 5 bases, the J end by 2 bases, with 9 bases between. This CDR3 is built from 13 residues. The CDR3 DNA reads TGTGCCAGTAGTCTGACAGTACAAGAGACCCAGTACTTC. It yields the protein CASSLTVQETQYF.

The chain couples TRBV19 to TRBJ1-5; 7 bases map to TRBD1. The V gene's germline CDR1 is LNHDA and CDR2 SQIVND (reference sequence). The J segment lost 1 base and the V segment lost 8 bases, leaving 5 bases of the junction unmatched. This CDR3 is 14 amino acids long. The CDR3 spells CASLKTGSNQPQHF. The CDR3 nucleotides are TGTGCCAGTCTTAAGACAGGGAGCAATCAGCCCCAGCATTTT.

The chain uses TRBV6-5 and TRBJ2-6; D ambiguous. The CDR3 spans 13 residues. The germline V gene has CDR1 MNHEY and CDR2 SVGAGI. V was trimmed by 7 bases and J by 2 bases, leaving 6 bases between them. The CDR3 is CASTLTGANVLTF. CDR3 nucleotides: TGTGCCAGCACTTTAACTGGGGCCAACGTCCTGACTTTC.

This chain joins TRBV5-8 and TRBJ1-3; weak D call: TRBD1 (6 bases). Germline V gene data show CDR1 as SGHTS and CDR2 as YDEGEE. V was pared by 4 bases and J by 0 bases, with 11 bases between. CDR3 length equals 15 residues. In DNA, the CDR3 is TGTGCCAGCAGCACCTGGACAGCCTCTGGAAACACCATATATTTT. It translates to CASSTWTASGNTIYF. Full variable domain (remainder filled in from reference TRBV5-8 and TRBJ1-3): EAGVTQSPTHLIKTRGQQATLRCSPISGHTSVYWYQQALGLGLQFLLWYDEGEERNRGNFPPRFSGRQFPNYSSELNVNALELEDSALYLCASSTWTASGNTIYFGEGSWLTVV.

CDR3 amino acids: CSFTDREDTEAFF. CDR3 DNA sequence: TGCAGCTTCACGGACAGGGAAGACACTGAAGCTTTCTTT. The rearrangement joins TRBV29-1 to TRBJ1-1; TRBD1 aligns across 8 bases. Trimming removed 8 bases from V and 3 bases from J; junction bases left unmatched: 8. Germline values: CDR1 SQVTM, CDR2 ANQGSEA. The CDR3 covers 13 residues.

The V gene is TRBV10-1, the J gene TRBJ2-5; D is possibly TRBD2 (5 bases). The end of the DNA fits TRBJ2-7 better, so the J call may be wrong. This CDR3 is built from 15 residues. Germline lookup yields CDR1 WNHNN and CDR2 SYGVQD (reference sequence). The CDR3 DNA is TGCGCCAGCAGTGAGGTAGAGGGTTCCAATACCGAGCAGTACTTC. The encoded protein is CASSEVEGSNTEQYF.

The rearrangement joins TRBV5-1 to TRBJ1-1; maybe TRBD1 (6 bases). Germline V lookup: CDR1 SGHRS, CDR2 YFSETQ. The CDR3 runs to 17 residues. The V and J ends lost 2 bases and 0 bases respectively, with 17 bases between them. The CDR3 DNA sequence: TGCGCCAGCAGCTTACGGACAGACCTATCAATGAACACTGAAGCTTTCTTT. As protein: CASSLRTDLSMNTEAFF.

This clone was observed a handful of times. The CDR3 region is CASSVPGQNEQFF. The CDR3, as DNA: TGTGCCAGCTCCGTCCCGGGACAGAATGAGCAGTTCTTC. The chain links TRBV13 to TRBJ2-1; 7 bases align to TRBD1. Germline trimming cut 8 bases from V and 7 bases from J; bases unmatched to any gene: 8. CDR1 is PRHDT, CDR2 FYEKMQ, per germline (reference sequence). The CDR3 has 13 residues.

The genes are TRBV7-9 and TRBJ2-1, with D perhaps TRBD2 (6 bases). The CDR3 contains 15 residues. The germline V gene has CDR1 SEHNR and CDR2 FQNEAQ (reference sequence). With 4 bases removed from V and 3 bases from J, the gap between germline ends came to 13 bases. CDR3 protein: CASSWGDGYYNEQFF. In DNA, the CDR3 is TGTGCCAGCAGCTGGGGGGACGGATACTACAATGAGCAGTTCTTC.

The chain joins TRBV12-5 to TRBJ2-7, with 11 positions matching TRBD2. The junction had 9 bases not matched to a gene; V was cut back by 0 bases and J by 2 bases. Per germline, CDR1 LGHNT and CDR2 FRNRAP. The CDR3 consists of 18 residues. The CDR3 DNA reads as TGTGCTAGTGGTTTGGTACTTAGCGGGAGGGATTCCACCTACGAGCAGTACGTC. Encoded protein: CASGLVLSGRDSTYEQYV.